The 32 T cell receptor beta chains given below trace back to one sample, sequenced in a study of T cell clonotyping in hematopoietic cell transplantation. Sequenced by immunoSEQ multiplex PCR; TCRdb stores in-frame clones only, minus some. The table shows about 12,000 clones, with around 74% occurring only once. The sample in question was peripheral blood mononuclear cells, obtained 180 days after allogeneic stem cell transplant. All receptors come from a male patient between 55 and 70 years old who had an allogeneic stem cell transplant from an unrelated donor, so the T cells may come from the graft donor. Some clones in this sample may be carry-over from other donors' samples.

This clone was picked up a small number of times. The gene calls are TRBV6-1 and TRBJ1-1; unclear D gene. Germline CDR1 MNHNS, CDR2 SASEGT. This CDR3 comprises 12 residues. Trimming took off 8 bases at V and 3 bases at J, with 10 bases between the two ends. The CDR3, as DNA: TGTGCCAGCGTTTTGGAGTACACTGAAGCTTTCTTT. This translates into CASVLEYTEAFF.

The V and J genes are TRBV6-5 and TRBJ2-1; D is uncertain. The CDR3 covers 16 residues. The germline V and J ends were trimmed by 0 bases and 2 bases, with 11 bases remaining between them. Germline V gene lookup returns CDR1 MNHEY and CDR2 SVGAGI. The CDR3 DNA reads TGTGCCAGCAGTTACTCCGGGCGCGGACCCTACAATGAGCAGTTCTTC. Translated: CASSYSGRGPYNEQFF.

In nucleotides, the CDR3 is TGTGCCAGCAGGCGACAGTTAGGGTCCCCCAATGAGCAGTTCTTC. Translation gives CASRRQLGSPNEQFF. V gene TRBV2 combines with J gene TRBJ2-1; D possibly corresponds to TRBD1 (5 bases). V was clipped by 6 bases and J by 6 bases, with 18 bases between them. Germline V CDR1 and CDR2: SNHLY, FYNNEI. The CDR3 is 15 amino acids.

The CDR3 here is CASTEQGQVTQYF. Here the CDR3 DNA reads TGTGCCAGTACCGAGCAGGGGCAGGTGACCCAGTACTTC. This chain uses TRBV19 with TRBJ2-5, with D tentatively TRBD1 (6 bases). The CDR3 runs 13 residues. Trimming removed 7 bases at V and 7 bases at J, with 16 bases between. Germline V gene data show CDR1 as LNHDA and CDR2 as SQIVND (reference sequence).

This clone was picked up a small number of times. The chain uses TRBV5-6 and TRBJ1-5; possible D gene TRBD1, 6 bases. Trimming removed 2 bases at V and 4 bases at J, with 10 bases between. Germline V gene data show CDR1 as SGHDT and CDR2 as YYEEEE. This CDR3 has 14 residues. CDR3 amino acids: CASSLGQLNQPQHF. The CDR3 nucleotides read TGTGCCAGCAGCTTAGGACAGCTAAATCAGCCCCAGCATTTT. Complete variable domain (other parts from reference TRBV5-6 and TRBJ1-5): DAGVTQSPTHLIKTRGQQVTLRCSPKSGHDTVSWYQQALGQGPQFIFQYYEEEERQRGNFPDRFSGHQFPNYSSELNVNALLLGDSALYLCASSLGQLNQPQHFGDGTRLSIL.

This clone has just a few counts. The rearrangement uses TRBV7-8 and TRBJ1-5; weak D call: TRBD1 (5 bases). The CDR3 is 15 amino acids. Trimming took 1 base from V and 4 from J, leaving 11 bases between them. Germline CDR1 and CDR2: SGHVS and FQNEAQ. CDR3 nucleotide sequence: TGTGCCAGCAGCTTAGGAACAGGAGAAAATCAGCCCCAGCATTTT. Translating gives CASSLGTGENQPQHF.

The chain joins TRBV7-9 to TRBJ2-5, with D perhaps TRBD1 (5 bases). V lost 6 bases and J lost 5, with 25 bases in between. The V gene's germline CDR1 is SEHNR and CDR2 FQNEAQ (reference sequence). CDR3 length equals 17 residues. CDR3 region: CASSEESGITVDETQYF. The CDR3 DNA reads as TGTGCCAGCAGTGAAGAATCAGGGATCACCGTCGACGAGACCCAGTACTTC.

The rearrangement uses TRBV5-1 and TRBJ2-1; TRBD1 or TRBD2 may be the D gene (5 bases each). The CDR3 covers 13 residues. Germline-derived CDR1 and CDR2 are SGHRS and YFSETQ. Trimming pared 0 bases from V and 7 bases from J, leaving 8 bases between. The CDR3 nucleotides are TGCGCCAGCAGCTTGGGAGGGGCGAATGAGCAGTTCTTC. Translation: CASSLGGANEQFF.

This rearrangement joins TRBV6-1 to TRBJ2-7; tentative D call: TRBD1 (6 bases). The CDR3 loop spans 13 amino acids. Trimming shortened V by 4 bases and J by 7 bases, and 14 bases separated the two germline ends. Germline V gene lookup returns CDR1 MNHNS and CDR2 SASEGT. The CDR3 DNA is TGTGCCAGCAGTGCCAACAGGGTGGGGGAGCAGTACTTC. Protein: CASSANRVGEQYF.

The genes are TRBV6-4 and TRBJ2-7; 7 bases fit TRBD1. The CDR3 loop spans 16 amino acids. The germline V gene has CDR1 MRHNA and CDR2 SNTAGT. The V gene end was trimmed by 5 bases and the J gene end by 2 bases; junction bases not matched to a gene: 12. CDR3 region: CASSIDRDRGPYEQYF. CDR3 in DNA: TGTGCCAGCAGTATCGACAGGGATAGGGGGCCCTACGAGCAGTACTTC.

The V call is TRBV14, the J call TRBJ1-1; D might be TRBD1 (5 bases). V was clipped by 0 bases and J by 0 bases, with 14 bases between them. Germline CDR1 and CDR2: SGHDN and FVKESK. CDR3 size: 17 residues. CDR3 bases: TGTGCCAGCAGCCAAGAGATGGGGTTGGGACTGAACACTGAAGCTTTCTTT. Its protein product is CASSQEMGLGLNTEAFF.

This clone has just a few counts. V and J are TRBV6-1 and TRBJ1-1; 7 bases line up with TRBD1. The germline V gene encodes CDR1 MNHNS and CDR2 SASEGT. This CDR3 is built from 13 residues. V shed 6 bases and J 1 base; nucleotides not matched to a gene: 2. CDR3: CASSRQGNTEAFF. CDR3 DNA: TGTGCCAGCAGCCGACAGGGGAACACTGAAGCTTTCTTT.

The genes are TRBV6-6 and TRBJ2-5; 7 bases are shared with TRBD2. This CDR3 spans 15 amino acids. J was trimmed by 2 bases and V by 4 bases; bases with no gene match: 7. The V gene's germline CDR1 is MNHNY and CDR2 SVGAGI (reference sequence). The CDR3 sequence is CASSLGGGFQETQYF. In DNA, the CDR3 is TGTGCCAGCAGTTTGGGCGGGGGATTTCAAGAGACCCAGTACTTC.

The chain recombines TRBV27 with TRBJ1-2; D gene ambiguous. The CDR3 loop spans 16 amino acids. CDR1 and CDR2 (germline): MNHEY, SMNVEV (reference sequence). The germline V and J ends were trimmed by 3 bases and 0 bases, with 14 bases remaining between them. CDR3 sequence (DNA): TGTGCCAGCAGTTTTTCCCCGCCCGAGGCTAACTATGGCTACACCTTC. Translating gives CASSFSPPEANYGYTF.

The chain joins TRBV4-3 to TRBJ1-2; TRBD1 might be the D (5 bases). Germline values: CDR1 LGHNA, CDR2 YSLEER. The ends were cut back, 3 bases at V and 7 bases at J, with 15 bases in the middle. CDR3 length equals 14 residues. The CDR3 sequence is CASSQRGDSGGYTF. As DNA, the CDR3 is TGCGCCAGCAGCCAGCGGGGGGACTCTGGTGGCTACACCTTC.

The genes are TRBV6-5 and TRBJ2-7; weak D call: TRBD1 (5 bases). CDR1 and CDR2 (germline): MNHEY, SVGAGI. The CDR3 has 13 residues. V shed 6 bases and J shed 5 bases, with 14 bases lying between them. The CDR3 spells CASSRVYPNEQYF. CDR3 nucleotides: TGTGCCAGCAGCAGGGTTTACCCCAACGAGCAGTACTTC.

The chain links TRBV27 to TRBJ2-4; D is perhaps TRBD2 (6 bases). CDR3 length: 19 amino acids. The germline gives CDR1 MNHEY, CDR2 SMNVEV (reference sequence). V was cut by 2 bases and J by 0 bases, with 20 bases left in between. The CDR3 DNA sequence: TGTGCCAGCAGTTTAAGGGGTAGCGGCAGGGCCTTAGCCAAAAACATTCAGTACTTC. Translated: CASSLRGSGRALAKNIQYF.

The chain recombines TRBV9 with TRBJ1-2; a weak D match, TRBD1 (5 bases). The CDR3 is made up of 15 amino acids. CDR1 and CDR2 (germline): SGDLS, YYNGEE. Between the trimmed V and J ends, which lost 3 bases and 1 base, there was a span of 13 bases. CDR3 in amino acids: CASSGGGTHNYGYTF. Here the CDR3 DNA reads TGTGCCAGCAGCGGGGGCGGAACTCATAACTATGGCTACACCTTC. Combining the CDR3 with reference TRBV9 and TRBJ1-2 gives the whole variable domain DSGVTQTPKHLITATGQRVTLRCSPRSGDLSVYWYQQSLDQGLQFLIQYYNGEERAKGNILERFSAQQFPDLHSELNLSSLELGDSALYFCASSGGGTHNYGYTFGSGTRLTVV.

This clone was counted a few times. The rearrangement uses TRBV19 and TRBJ1-4, with 10 bases lining up with TRBD1. The CDR3 has 14 amino acids. CDR1 LNHDA and CDR2 SQIVND come from the germline V gene (reference sequence). V gave up 6 bases and J gave up 8 bases; unmatched junction bases: 6. The CDR3 loop is CASRTGGAAEKLFF. Here the CDR3 DNA reads TGTGCCAGTAGGACAGGGGGCGCGGCGGAAAAACTGTTTTTT. The full variable domain, with the rest looked up from reference TRBV19 and TRBJ1-4, is DGGITQSPKYLFRKEGQNVTLSCEQNLNHDAMYWYRQDPGQGLRLIYYSQIVNDFQKGDIAEGYSVSREKKESFPLTVTSAQKNPTAFYLCASRTGGAAEKLFFGSGTQLSVL.

The V and J genes are TRBV25-1 and TRBJ1-5, with a possible D match to TRBD1 (6 bases). The V gene lost 3 bases and the J gene lost 3 bases, with 12 bases spanning the gap. Germline lookup yields CDR1 MGHDK and CDR2 SYGVNS. This CDR3 has 15 residues. The CDR3 coding sequence is TGTGCCAGCAGTGACCCAGGGGACCCCAATCAGCCCCAGCATTTT. The encoded protein is CASSDPGDPNQPQHF.

V gene TRBV6-6 combines with J gene TRBJ2-7; D is perhaps TRBD1 or TRBD2 (5 bases each). The CDR3 totals 15 residues. Trimming stripped 3 bases from V and 6 bases from J, with 18 bases between. CDR1 and CDR2 from the germline V gene are MNHNY and SVGAGI (reference sequence). CDR3 DNA sequence: TGTGCCAGCAGTTATTTCCAGGGAGCTCCAGGCGAGCAGTACTTC. Its translation: CASSYFQGAPGEQYF.

The chain links TRBV6-5 to TRBJ1-2; 7 bases match TRBD1. The CDR3 sequence is 15 residues long. Germline V gene sequence: CDR1 MNHEY, CDR2 SVGAGI. The ends lost 5 bases at V and 8 bases at J; junction bases unmatched: 14. The CDR3 nucleotides are TGTGCCAGCAGTATTTTCTCAGACAGGGAAGAGGGCTACACCTTC. This encodes CASSIFSDREEGYTF.

This clone was picked up one time. V usage is TRBV27 and J usage is TRBJ1-5; D unresolved. Trimming took off 5 bases at V and 2 bases at J, with 13 bases between the two ends. There are 15 residues in the CDR3. Germline V gene data show CDR1 as MNHEY and CDR2 as SMNVEV (reference sequence). CDR3 sequence reads: CASSPAVEGNQPQHF. In nucleotides, the CDR3 is TGTGCCAGCAGTCCAGCAGTGGAGGGCAATCAGCCCCAGCATTTT.

Only a few counts were recorded for this clone. J is TRBJ1-5 and V is TRBV5-6; 9 positions agree with TRBD1. V dropped 4 bases and J dropped 7; count of bases not matched to a gene: 6. Germline loops: CDR1 SGHDT, CDR2 YYEEEE. This CDR3 has 14 amino acids. The CDR3 region is CASSPGQGGQPQHF. The CDR3 DNA reads as TGTGCCAGCAGCCCGGGACAGGGTGGCCAGCCCCAGCATTTT.

This rearrangement joins TRBV9 to TRBJ1-6; TRBD1 might be the D (6 bases). There are 18 residues in the CDR3. Trimming stripped 3 bases from V and 3 bases from J, with 19 bases between. The germline V gene has CDR1 SGDLS and CDR2 YYNGEE. In DNA, the CDR3 is TGTGCCAGCAGCGCTCACAGGGAATTGGGGGTCTATAATTCACCCCTCCACTTT. Translated, it gives CASSAHRELGVYNSPLHF.

This chain connects TRBV30 to TRBJ2-3, with D possibly TRBD1 on 7 matching bases. The CDR3 contains 13 residues. Germline CDR1 and CDR2: GTSNPN and SVGIG (reference sequence). Trimming stripped 3 bases from V and 1 base from J, with 8 bases between. The CDR3 loop reads CAWSRGGTDTQYF. The DNA for the CDR3 is TGTGCCTGGAGCAGGGGGGGCACAGATACGCAGTATTTT.

V is TRBV7-3 and J is TRBJ2-1; D call uncertain. Trimming removed 5 bases from V and 7 bases from J, with 12 bases in between. From germline, CDR1 is SGHTA and CDR2 FQGTGA. CDR3 length: 13 residues. CDR3 nucleotides: TGTGCCAGCAGCCTCGCCGGGTGGAATGAGCAGTTCTTC. This encodes CASSLAGWNEQFF.

This chain joins TRBV7-2 and TRBJ2-7; no firm D call. Germline V gene sequence: CDR1 SGHTA, CDR2 FQGNSA. The CDR3 has 14 amino acids. Trimming pared 1 base from V and 3 bases from J, leaving 10 bases between. As DNA, the CDR3 is TGTGCCAGCAGCTTAGTGCCCGGCTTCTACGAGCAGTACTTC. Translation gives CASSLVPGFYEQYF. The full variable domain, its missing parts supplied by reference TRBV7-2 and TRBJ2-7, is GAGVSQSPSNKVTEKGKDVELRCDPISGHTALYWYRQSLGQGLEFLIYFQGNSAPDKSGLPSDRFSAERTGGSVSTLTIQRTQQEDSAVYLCASSLVPGFYEQYFGPGTRLTVT.

V and J are TRBV5-4 and TRBJ1-1, with a weak D call TRBD1 (5 bases). The CDR3 contains 13 residues. CDR1 SGHNT and CDR2 YYREEE come from the germline V gene (reference sequence). V was cut by 4 bases and J by 9 bases, with 16 bases left in between. The CDR3 region has the DNA TGTGCCAGCAGCCCAGACAGTATTCTCCAAGCTTTCTTT. This encodes CASSPDSILQAFF.

The chain has TRBV6-1 and TRBJ2-6, with 7 nucleotides matching TRBD1. This CDR3 has 16 amino acids. Germline lookup yields CDR1 MNHNS and CDR2 SASEGT. V dropped 4 bases and J dropped 3; count of bases not matched to a gene: 6. DNA of the CDR3: TGTGCCAGCAGTGCCCAGACAGGGAGTGGGGCCAACGTCCTGACTTTC. Its protein is CASSAQTGSGANVLTF.

This rearrangement joins TRBV5-5 to TRBJ1-1; D gene uncertain. Germline V CDR1 and CDR2: SGHKS, YYEKEE (reference sequence). Trimming cost V 0 bases and J 6 bases, with 12 bases left between them. The CDR3 spans 14 residues. This CDR3 reads CASSLAATVPEAFF. The CDR3 DNA follows: TGTGCCAGCAGCTTGGCCGCAACAGTCCCTGAAGCTTTCTTT.

V usage is TRBV19 and J usage is TRBJ2-7; no definite D call. CDR1 LNHDA and CDR2 SQIVND come from the germline V gene (reference sequence). This CDR3 has 13 residues. With 5 bases removed from V and 0 bases from J, the gap between germline ends came to 8 bases. The CDR3 protein is CASSLRHSYEQYF. CDR3 sequence (DNA): TGTGCCAGTAGTCTGCGTCACTCCTACGAGCAGTACTTC.